Below, 9 T cell receptor beta chains from the same sample are listed, as sequenced in a study of OX40 agonist ivuxolimab in advanced cancers. Clones were read by immunoSEQ multiplex PCR, and TCRdb kept only the in-frame ones, dropping some. The data hold 55,000 to 70,000 clones, with more than 65% observed a single time. This sample comprised CD4+ or CD8+ T cells sorted from blood, obtained in a trial of the OX40 agonist ivuxolimab. These receptors all come from an adult with an advanced solid tumor such as melanoma, head and neck, liver or kidney cancer.

This clone was counted a single time. The chain is built from TRBV6-5 and TRBJ1-1, with 8 bases identical to TRBD1. The junction had 5 bases not matched to a gene; V was cut back by 7 bases and J by 1 base. Per germline, CDR1 MNHEY and CDR2 SVGAGI. CDR3 length: 14 residues. The CDR3: CASNLRGPNTEAFF. The CDR3 DNA is TGTGCCAGCAACCTCAGGGGGCCGAACACTGAAGCTTTCTTT.

The chain links TRBV25-1 to TRBJ1-2; 7 bases are shared with TRBD1. The CDR3 covers 17 residues. CDR1 MGHDK and CDR2 SYGVNS come from the germline V gene. Trimming cost V 1 base and J 7 bases; bases outside gene matches: 15. In DNA form, the CDR3 reads TGTGCCAGCAGTGAATCTCACCCCGACAGGGTGAGGTTTGGCTACACCTTC. This codes for CASSESHPDRVRFGYTF.

This clone was observed a single time. V gene TRBV28 combines with J gene TRBJ1-2, with TRBD1 identical over 10 bases. Germline V gene data show CDR1 as MDHEN and CDR2 as SYDVKM. With 4 bases clipped from V and 8 bases from J, the junction kept 7 bases outside the gene matches. The CDR3 is 14 residues long. As DNA, the CDR3 is TGTGCCAGCAGTTCCCTCGGGACAGGGGCCGGCTACACCTTC. This sequence encodes CASSSLGTGAGYTF.

V gene TRBV7-6 combines with J gene TRBJ2-2; 7 bases agree with TRBD1. The CDR3 length is 15 residues. Per the germline V gene, CDR1 is SGHVS and CDR2 is FNYEAQ. J lost 2 bases, V lost 5 bases, and 5 bases had no gene match. For the CDR3, the DNA is TGTGCCAGCAGCATCGGGACAGCTAACACCGGGGAGCTGTTTTTT. It codes for CASSIGTANTGELFF.

This chain connects TRBV19 to TRBJ1-6; maybe TRBD1 (5 bases). V was clipped by 6 bases and J by 5 bases, with 8 bases between them. The CDR3 is 13 amino acids. CDR1 is LNHDA and CDR2 is SQIVND in the germline V gene (reference sequence). CDR3 region: CASRAGNNSPLHF. The DNA of the CDR3 is TGTGCCAGTAGAGCAGGGAATAATTCACCCCTCCACTTT.

This rearrangement joins TRBV5-1 to TRBJ2-5; D is undetermined. This CDR3 contains 13 residues. Germline V lookup: CDR1 SGHRS, CDR2 YFSETQ. Trimming took 0 bases from V and 5 from J, leaving 8 bases between them. The CDR3 DNA follows: TGCGCCAGCAGCTTGGGGTCGGGTGAGACCCAGTACTTC. Translation gives CASSLGSGETQYF.

The gene calls are TRBV2 and TRBJ2-1; no clear D. The CDR3 is 14 residues long. Germline V gene sequence: CDR1 SNHLY, CDR2 FYNNEI. Deletions cut 8 bases from V and 8 bases from J, with 19 bases between. CDR3 region: CASGRGRPEDEQFF. DNA for the CDR3: TGTGCCAGCGGCCGAGGTAGGCCAGAGGATGAGCAGTTCTTC.

This clone was detected only once. This chain uses TRBV5-4 with TRBJ2-3, with 10 bases aligning to TRBD2. The V gene's germline CDR1 is SGHNT and CDR2 YYREEE (reference sequence). The CDR3 is 16 amino acids. V lost 6 bases to trimming and J lost 4 bases; unmatched junction nucleotides: 11. CDR3 region: CASTNFSGGVADTQYF. In nucleotides, the CDR3 is TGTGCCAGCACCAATTTCAGCGGGGGGGTGGCAGATACGCAGTATTTT.

The rearrangement links TRBV15 to TRBJ1-2; the match to TRBD1 covers 8 bases. V shed 0 bases, J shed 5 bases, and the junction held 11 bases outside the gene matches. In germline, CDR1 is LNHNV, CDR2 YYDKDF (reference sequence). CDR3 length: 17 residues. In DNA form, the CDR3 reads TGTGCCACCAGCAGAGATCTAGGACAGGGCGGACAATATGGCTACACCTTC. This sequence encodes CATSRDLGQGGQYGYTF.